This record covers a single T cell receptor beta chain. Its antigen remains unidentified. The data were taken from a study of blood T cells in healthy people across ages. Study observations and caveats: Donor CMV status was unknown, possibly confounding expanded clonotype changes. Long-lived donors exceeded aged donors in naive CD4+ cells and diversity.

Then a second PCR, running about 7 to 11 cycles, was carried out with a sample-barcoded 5' primer and a J-beta primer mix. Using its own MiXCR run on the 5' RACE reads, TCRdb lists one record per CDR3 protein. This sample has around 1,500,000 distinct CDR3 sequences, with roughly 40% found just once. The germline V gene encodes CDR1 SNHLY and CDR2 FYNNEI. V lost 9 bases and J lost 6; bases outside the gene matches: 9. This CDR3 is 13 amino acids long. The chain has TRBV2 and TRBJ2-7; 9 bases agree with TRBD1. Sequenced sample: blood. The receptor comes from a woman younger than 30 in good health. In DNA form, the CDR3 reads TGTGCCAGTGAGGCGGACAGGGGTGTCGAGCAGTACTTC. This codes for CASEADRGVEQYF.